The 17 T cell receptor beta chains in this list originate from one sample, sequenced in a study of blood T cell repertoires in COVID-19. Method: immunoSEQ multiplex PCR; TCRdb's copy keeps in-frame clones and lacks some. The data hold 150,000 to 200,000 clones, with 86% observed a single time. Specimen: peripheral blood. All receptors derive from a man over 45 with active or convalescent COVID-19.

V usage is TRBV28 and J usage is TRBJ1-1, with a tentative D call TRBD1 (5 bases). The germline V and J ends were trimmed by 6 bases and 3 bases, with 11 bases remaining between them. CDR1 MDHEN and CDR2 SYDVKM come from the germline V gene. This CDR3 region has 13 residues. The CDR3 loop is CASSGQSHTEAFF. CDR3 DNA sequence: TGTGCCAGCAGCGGACAAAGCCACACTGAAGCTTTCTTT.

The J gene is TRBJ2-7, the V gene TRBV2; 11 bases are a match to TRBD2. This CDR3 has 14 residues. The V gene's germline CDR1 is SNHLY and CDR2 FYNNEI. The junction had 2 bases not matched to a gene; V was cut back by 1 base and J by 6 bases. The CDR3 DNA reads TGTGCCAGCAGTGAAGGACTAGCGGGACGCGAGCAGTACTTC. It codes for CASSEGLAGREQYF. Variable domain in full (rest from reference TRBV2 and TRBJ2-7): EPEVTQTPSHQVTQMGQEVILRCVPISNHLYFYWYRQILGQKVEFLVSFYNNEISEKSEIFDDQFSVERPDGSNFTLKIRSTKLEDSAMYFCASSEGLAGREQYFGPGTRLTVT.

The chain employs TRBV5-4 and TRBJ2-7, with TRBD1 as a possible D gene (5 bases). The CDR3 covers 13 residues. CDR1 is SGHNT and CDR2 is YYREEE in the germline V gene (reference sequence). Trimming shortened V by 2 bases and J by 5 bases, and 11 bases separated the two germline ends. CDR3 residues: CASSFPGPHEQYF. CDR3 nucleotide sequence: TGTGCCAGCAGCTTCCCAGGGCCCCACGAGCAGTACTTC.

V usage is TRBV6-5 and J usage is TRBJ1-5; 7 bases fit TRBD1. The CDR3 consists of 14 residues. The V and J ends lost 2 bases and 6 bases, in that order; junction bases with no gene match: 4. In germline, CDR1 is MNHEY, CDR2 SVGAGI. The CDR3, as DNA: TGTGCCAGCAGTTACGAACAGGGGCGTCAGCCCCAGCATTTT. It encodes CASSYEQGRQPQHF.

V usage is TRBV7-3 and J usage is TRBJ2-1; 10 nucleotides agree with TRBD1. Germline lookup yields CDR1 SGHTA and CDR2 FQGTGA. The CDR3 extends over 15 amino acids. J was trimmed by 6 bases and V by 5 bases; bases with no gene match: 7. In DNA, the CDR3 is TGTGCCAGCAGCCAGGACAGGGGGGACGGCAATGAGCAGTTCTTC. Protein: CASSQDRGDGNEQFF.

This chain connects TRBV4-1 to TRBJ2-7; 8 bases align to TRBD2. V dropped 2 bases and J dropped 7; count of bases not matched to a gene: 13. The CDR3 totals 16 residues. Germline V gene sequence: CDR1 MGHRA, CDR2 YSYEKL. The CDR3 bases are TGCGCCAGCAGCCAATCCCCCTCCGGGACTAGAAGTGAGCAGTACTTC. Translation: CASSQSPSGTRSEQYF.

The chain links TRBV18 to TRBJ1-6; no clear D. This CDR3 comprises 15 residues. The germline gives CDR1 KGHSH, CDR2 LQKENI. Trimming pared 3 bases from V and 6 bases from J, leaving 12 bases between. The CDR3 DNA reads as TGTGCCAGCTCACCGTCGTTCAGTATTAATTCACCCCTCCACTTT. This gives the protein CASSPSFSINSPLHF.

The chain recombines TRBV6-1 with TRBJ1-5; no clear D. V was cut by 0 bases and J by 6 bases, with 12 bases left in between. The CDR3 spans 15 residues. CDR1 and CDR2 from the germline V gene are MNHNS and SASEGT. CDR3 sequence: CASSEARGLGQPQHF. The CDR3 DNA sequence: TGTGCCAGCAGTGAAGCGCGGGGTTTAGGTCAGCCCCAGCATTTT.

This sequence joins TRBV3-1 (or the pseudogene TRBV3-2) and TRBJ2-1; D may be TRBD2 (6 bases). This CDR3 contains 17 residues. V was pared by 4 bases and J by 3 bases, with 19 bases between. CDR1 is LGHDT and CDR2 is YNNKEL in the germline V gene (reference sequence). The CDR3 coding sequence is TGTGCCAGCAGCCCTGAACTGTCCCGTAGCGGCTACAATGAGCAGTTCTTC. Amino acid sequence: CASSPELSRSGYNEQFF.

The chain links TRBV19 to TRBJ1-5; D not resolved. Trimming took off 3 bases at V and 4 bases at J, with 13 bases between the two ends. Per germline, CDR1 LNHDA and CDR2 SQIVND (reference sequence). The CDR3 is 15 residues long. This CDR3 is CASSMATEPNQPQHF. The CDR3 DNA reads TGTGCCAGTAGTATGGCTACAGAGCCTAATCAGCCCCAGCATTTT.

The chain has TRBV6-5 and TRBJ1-3; D unresolved. Germline CDR1 MNHEY, CDR2 SVGAGI. The CDR3 loop spans 15 amino acids. Trimming took off 2 bases at V and 0 bases at J, with 8 bases between the two ends. The CDR3 is CASSYEGISGNTIYF. CDR3 DNA sequence: TGTGCCAGCAGTTACGAGGGTATCTCTGGAAACACCATATATTTT.

This clone was seen more than once but under ten times. This chain links TRBV7-3 with TRBJ2-7, with D possibly TRBD2 on 6 matching bases. The V gene lost 2 bases and the J gene lost 2 bases, with 10 bases spanning the gap. Germline assignment: CDR1 SGHTA and CDR2 FQGTGA. The CDR3 consists of 14 residues. The CDR3: CASSLFPGAYEQYF. The CDR3 nucleotides are TGTGCCAGCAGCTTATTTCCGGGGGCCTACGAGCAGTACTTC.

The chain carries TRBV18 and TRBJ1-1; the match to TRBD1 covers 8 bases. The CDR3 has 17 residues. The junction had 8 bases not matched to a gene; V was cut back by 2 bases and J by 0 bases. Germline V gene data show CDR1 as KGHSH and CDR2 as LQKENI. The CDR3 region is CASSPRETGVMNTEAFF. DNA of the CDR3: TGTGCCAGCTCACCAAGGGAGACAGGGGTAATGAACACTGAAGCTTTCTTT.

The genes are TRBV5-1 and TRBJ1-2; 7 bases line up with TRBD1. With V trimmed by 4 bases and J by 5 bases, 5 bases remained unmatched. The germline V gene encodes CDR1 SGHRS and CDR2 YFSETQ. This CDR3 region has 13 residues. The CDR3 bases are TGCGCCAGCAGCCTTGGGACAGAATATGGCTACACCTTC. Amino acids: CASSLGTEYGYTF.

The rearrangement uses TRBV5-1 and TRBJ2-7; 7 bases are a match to TRBD2. This CDR3 comprises 15 residues. V lost 3 bases, J lost 0 bases, and 6 bases stayed unmatched. The V gene's germline CDR1 is SGHRS and CDR2 YFSETQ. CDR3 sequence (DNA): TGCGCCAGCAGCTACCGGGACTACTCCTCCTACGAGCAGTACTTC. The encoded protein is CASSYRDYSSYEQYF.

The chain uses TRBV2 and TRBJ2-1; 9 positions match TRBD1. J lost 4 bases, V lost 7 bases, and 8 bases had no gene match. This CDR3 is 15 amino acids long. CDR1 and CDR2 (germline): SNHLY, FYNNEI. CDR3 sequence (DNA): TGTGCCAGCACCCCCCCGGGACAGGGTTACAATGAGCAGTTCTTC. As protein: CASTPPGQGYNEQFF.

The rearrangement uses TRBV11-2 and TRBJ1-5; no definite D call. Trimming pared 1 base from V and 0 bases from J, leaving 4 bases between. The germline CDR1 and CDR2 sequences are SGHAT and FQNNGV. This CDR3 is 14 amino acids long. Here the CDR3 DNA reads TGTGCCAGCAGCTTAGGGGCTAGCAATCAGCCCCAGCATTTT. Protein sequence: CASSLGASNQPQHF.